This TCR beta chain appears in the sequencing data of a study of T cells in Graves' hyperthyroidism and ophthalmopathy. Study-level findings and limits: Ophthalmopathy onset followed model prediction by a median approximately 5.9 months. Blood also held most thyroid clonotypes expanded beyond 0.001.

This clonotype has a single count. Its antigen is not identified. The CDR3 consists of 14 residues. Trimming removed 5 bases at V and 2 bases at J, with 15 bases between. Looked up from germline, CDR1 is DFQATT and CDR2 is SNEGSKA (reference sequence). Patients with uncontrolled infections, other autoimmune diseases, pregnancy or lactation were excluded. Diagnoses used clinical symptoms, serum thyroxine and TRAb, thyroid ultrasound and orbital computed tomography. RNA transcripts provided the source from which TCR beta CDR3 regions were amplified. First-round RT-PCR of the TCR CDR3 relied on the HTBI primer set. TCRdb ran MiXCR on the multiplex PCR reads and lists one entry per CDR3 protein. This sample has approximately 640,000 distinct CDR3 sequences, with 45% found just once.

The chain uses TRBV20-1 and TRBJ1-2; perhaps TRBD1 as D (6 bases). The specimen was peripheral blood or thyroid tissue (not recorded which). The source is an adult man with Graves' disease, either hyperthyroidism or ophthalmopathy (not recorded which). CDR3 DNA: TGCAGTGCTTCCGAAGGGGGAACGAACTATGGCTACACCTTC. It encodes CSASEGGTNYGYTF.